The following is a T cell receptor (beta chain) sequence with its context. What it recognizes is unknown. This sample was included in a study of beta chain features in type 1 diabetes. General study results and limits: Moderate but significant shortening of TCRB CDR3s was recorded in all four CD4+ subsets from Type 1 diabetes patients.

The sequenced template was cDNA made from the entire isolated RNA. TCRdb keeps only in-frame clones here, not all; method: immunoSEQ multiplex PCR. The sample lists fewer than 350,000 clones, about 15% occurring once. CD45RO/CCR7/CD25/CD127/CD95/CD27 staining was used to isolate CD4+ naive, central memory, regulatory and stem cell-like memory cells by sorting. V trimming: 4 bases; J trimming: 5 bases; junction bases outside the gene matches: 8. The CDR3 loop spans 15 amino acids. CDR1 is MNHEY and CDR2 is SMNVEV in the germline V gene (reference sequence). The gene calls are TRBV27 and TRBJ2-3; 8 nucleotides line up with TRBD1. The clonotype comes from a man between 18 and 35 years old with type 1 diabetes. Sequencing used naive CD4+ T cells from blood. The CDR3 loop reads CASSSLGQGQDTQYF. CDR3 DNA: TGTGCCAGCAGTTCACTCGGACAGGGTCAAGATACGCAGTATTTT.